The present entry profiles one TCR beta chain with its context. The antigen is not known. The data were taken from a study of Tregs in tolerant kidney transplant recipients. Study observations and caveats: Few patients were studied, so findings need validation in larger groups.

Repertoires were generated with immunoSEQ multiplex PCR, while TCRdb's copy carries only in-frame clones and drops some. The sample carries approximately 69,000 clones, about 89% recorded once. The CDR3 consists of 16 residues. V lost 1 base, J lost 3 bases, and 12 bases lay in between. CDR1 and CDR2 (germline): SGHDN, FVKESK. The sequence was collected from a human donor who received a combined kidney and bone marrow transplant. The chain uses TRBV14 and TRBJ2-2, with a tentative D call TRBD1 (5 bases). The sample consisted of CD4+ T cells from blood, taken before the transplant. CDR3 nucleotide sequence: TGTGCCAGCAGCCAAGGATCGACAGTCTACACCGGGGAGCTGTTTTTT. This sequence encodes CASSQGSTVYTGELFF.